The present T cell receptor (beta chain) was sequenced within a study of blood T cells in healthy people across ages. This clonotype was detected ten times or more. Antigen specificity is unknown. The study, taken as a whole, reports: Long-lived and aged donors differed, with more naive CD4+ cells and higher diversity in the long-lived.

CDR1 SGDLS and CDR2 YYNGEE come from the germline V gene. V lost 0 bases to trimming and J lost 5 bases; unmatched junction nucleotides: 3. The CDR3 totals 14 residues. A second about 6 to 11 cycle PCR used barcoded and J-beta primers. TCRdb re-called the 5' RACE reads with MiXCR, one entry per CDR3 protein. This sample carries hundreds of thousands of distinct CDR3 sequences, around 21% of them seen once, and the ten largest clones take 3.5% to 4%. J is TRBJ2-5 and V is TRBV9, with TRBD2 matching 8 bases. Sequencing input: blood. This clonotype was obtained from a man between 65 and 85 years old in good health. DNA of the CDR3: TGTGCCAGCAGCGTAGGAAGCGGGGGTGAGACCCAGTACTTC. It translates to CASSVGSGGETQYF.